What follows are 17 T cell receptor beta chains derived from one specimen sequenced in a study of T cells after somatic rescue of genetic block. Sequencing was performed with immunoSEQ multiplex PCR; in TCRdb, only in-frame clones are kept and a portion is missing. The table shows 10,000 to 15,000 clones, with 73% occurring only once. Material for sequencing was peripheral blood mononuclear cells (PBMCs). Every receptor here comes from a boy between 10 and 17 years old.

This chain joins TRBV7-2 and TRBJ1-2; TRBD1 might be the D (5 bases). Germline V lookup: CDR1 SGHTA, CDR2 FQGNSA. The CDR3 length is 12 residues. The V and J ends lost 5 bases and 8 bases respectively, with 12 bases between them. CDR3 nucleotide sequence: TGTGCCAGCAGCGGAAGGGAGGGGGGCTACACCTTC. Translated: CASSGREGGYTF.

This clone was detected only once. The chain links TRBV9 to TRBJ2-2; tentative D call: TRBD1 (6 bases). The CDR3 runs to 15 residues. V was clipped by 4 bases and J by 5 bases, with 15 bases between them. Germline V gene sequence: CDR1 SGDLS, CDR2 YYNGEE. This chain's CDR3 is CASSLRGRFTGELFF. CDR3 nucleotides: TGTGCCAGCAGCCTTAGGGGGAGATTTACCGGGGAGCTGTTTTTT.

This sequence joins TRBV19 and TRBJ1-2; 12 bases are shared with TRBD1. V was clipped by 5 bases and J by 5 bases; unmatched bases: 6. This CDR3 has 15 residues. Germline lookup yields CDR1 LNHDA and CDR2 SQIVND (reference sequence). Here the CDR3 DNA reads TGTGCCAGTAGTTCGGGACAGGGGGCCTGGTATGGCTACACCTTC. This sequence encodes CASSSGQGAWYGYTF.

In DNA form, the CDR3 reads TGTGCCAGCAGCTTCTTAGCGGGAGTCCCCTACGAGCAGTACTTC. Encoded protein: CASSFLAGVPYEQYF. The chain is built from TRBV6-5 and TRBJ2-7, with TRBD2 matching over 9 bases. V was pared by 6 bases and J by 2 bases, with 8 bases of the junction left unmatched. This CDR3 has 15 residues. Germline V lookup: CDR1 MNHEY, CDR2 SVGAGI.

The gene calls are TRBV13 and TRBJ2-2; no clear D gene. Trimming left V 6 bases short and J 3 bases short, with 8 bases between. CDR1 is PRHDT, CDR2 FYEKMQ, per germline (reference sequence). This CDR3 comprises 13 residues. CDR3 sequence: CASSFQDTGELFF. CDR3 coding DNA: TGTGCCAGCAGTTTCCAGGACACCGGGGAGCTGTTTTTT.

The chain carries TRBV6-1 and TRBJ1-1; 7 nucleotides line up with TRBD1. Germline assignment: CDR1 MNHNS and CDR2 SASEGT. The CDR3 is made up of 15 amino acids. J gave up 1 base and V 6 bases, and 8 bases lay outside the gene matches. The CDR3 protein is CASSWEGQPNTEAFF. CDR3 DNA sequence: TGTGCCAGCAGCTGGGAGGGACAGCCGAACACTGAAGCTTTCTTT.

CDR3: CASSVGTGVVQETQYF. CDR3 DNA: TGTGCCAGCAGCGTAGGGACAGGGGTTGTCCAAGAGACCCAGTACTTC. The chain recombines TRBV9 with TRBJ2-5; 9 nucleotides line up with TRBD1. Germline V gene sequence: CDR1 SGDLS, CDR2 YYNGEE. There are 16 residues in the CDR3. V dropped 0 bases and J dropped 1; count of bases not matched to a gene: 4.

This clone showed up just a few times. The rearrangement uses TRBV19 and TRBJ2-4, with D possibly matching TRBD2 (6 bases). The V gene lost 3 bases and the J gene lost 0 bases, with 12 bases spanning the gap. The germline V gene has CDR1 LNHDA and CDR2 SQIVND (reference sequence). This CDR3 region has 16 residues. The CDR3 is CASSILWGGAKNIQYF. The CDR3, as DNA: TGTGCCAGTAGTATCCTATGGGGAGGAGCCAAAAACATTCAGTACTTC.

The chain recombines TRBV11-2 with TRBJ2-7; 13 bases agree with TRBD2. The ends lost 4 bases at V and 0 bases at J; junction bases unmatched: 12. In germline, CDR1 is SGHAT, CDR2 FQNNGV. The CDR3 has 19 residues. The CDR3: CASSSSGTSGTRFSYEQYF. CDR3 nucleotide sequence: TGTGCCAGCAGCTCGTCCGGGACTAGCGGGACCCGATTCTCCTACGAGCAGTACTTC. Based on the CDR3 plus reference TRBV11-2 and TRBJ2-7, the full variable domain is EAGVAQSPRYKIIEKRQSVAFWCNPISGHATLYWYQQILGQGPKLLIQFQNNGVVDDSQLPKDRFSAERLKGVDSTLKIQPAKLEDSAVYLCASSSSGTSGTRFSYEQYFGPGTRLTVT.

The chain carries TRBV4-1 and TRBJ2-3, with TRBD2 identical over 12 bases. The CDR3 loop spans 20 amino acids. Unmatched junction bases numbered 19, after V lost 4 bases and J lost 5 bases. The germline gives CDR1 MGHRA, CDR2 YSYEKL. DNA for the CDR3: TGCGCCAGCAGCCGACCCTCACCCCTACGACTAGCGGGAGAGGGAGATACGCAGTATTTT. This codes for CASSRPSPLRLAGEGDTQYF.

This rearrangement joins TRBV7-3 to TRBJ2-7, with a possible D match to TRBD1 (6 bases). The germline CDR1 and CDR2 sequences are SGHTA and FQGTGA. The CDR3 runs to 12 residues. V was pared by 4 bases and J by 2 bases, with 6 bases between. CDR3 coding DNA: TGTGCCAGCAGCTCAGGGGCCTACGAGCAGTACTTC. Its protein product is CASSSGAYEQYF. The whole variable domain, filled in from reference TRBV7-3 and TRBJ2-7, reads GAGVSQTPSNKVTEKGKYVELRCDPISGHTALYWYRQSLGQGPEFLIYFQGTGAADDSGLPNDRFFAVRPEGSVSTLKIQRTERGDSAVYLCASSSGAYEQYFGPGTRLTVT.

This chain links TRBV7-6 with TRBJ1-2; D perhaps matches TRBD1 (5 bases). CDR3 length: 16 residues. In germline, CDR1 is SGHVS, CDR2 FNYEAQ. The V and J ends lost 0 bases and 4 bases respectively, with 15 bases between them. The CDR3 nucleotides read TGTGCCAGCAGCTTAGCGTCGGGCAGGGATGCCTATGGCTACACCTTC. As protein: CASSLASGRDAYGYTF.

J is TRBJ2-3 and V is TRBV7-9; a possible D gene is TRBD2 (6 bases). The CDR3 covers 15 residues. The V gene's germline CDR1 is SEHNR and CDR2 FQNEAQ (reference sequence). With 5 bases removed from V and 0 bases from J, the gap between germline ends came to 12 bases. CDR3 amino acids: CASSPGVSSTDTQYF. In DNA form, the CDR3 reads TGTGCCAGCAGCCCGGGAGTATCTAGCACAGATACGCAGTATTTT.

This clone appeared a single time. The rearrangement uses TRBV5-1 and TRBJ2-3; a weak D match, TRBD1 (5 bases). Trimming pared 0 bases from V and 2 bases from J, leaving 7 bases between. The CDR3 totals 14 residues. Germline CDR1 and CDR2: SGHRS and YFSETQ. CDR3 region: CASSLDRFTDTQYF. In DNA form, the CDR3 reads TGCGCCAGCAGCTTGGACAGGTTCACAGATACGCAGTATTTT.

DNA of the CDR3: TGTGCCAGCAGCTTGGACGGACGCTCTGGAAACACCATATATTTT. Translating gives CASSLDGRSGNTIYF. The V and J genes are TRBV5-4 and TRBJ1-3; unclear D gene. Germline lookup yields CDR1 SGHNT and CDR2 YYREEE (reference sequence). The CDR3 consists of 15 residues. Trimming took 0 bases from V and 0 from J, leaving 7 bases between them.

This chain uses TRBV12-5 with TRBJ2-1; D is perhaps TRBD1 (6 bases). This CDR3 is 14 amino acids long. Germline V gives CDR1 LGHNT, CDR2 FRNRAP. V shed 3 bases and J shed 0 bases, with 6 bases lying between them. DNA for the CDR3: TGTGCTAGTGGTTTAGGGGGCTCCTACAATGAGCAGTTCTTC. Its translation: CASGLGGSYNEQFF.

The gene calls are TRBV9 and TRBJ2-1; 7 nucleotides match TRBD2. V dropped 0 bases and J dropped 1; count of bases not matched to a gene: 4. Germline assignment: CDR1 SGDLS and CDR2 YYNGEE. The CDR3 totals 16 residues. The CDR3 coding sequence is TGTGCCAGCAGCGTAGGCCCGGGGGGTTCCTACAATGAGCAGTTCTTC. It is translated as CASSVGPGGSYNEQFF.